This T cell receptor (beta chain) came from a study of T cells expressing NK-cell markers. Study-wide background: The authors sequenced eight donors, of whom seven were HCMV-seropositive and one was seronegative. General study results and limits: A few of the donors also had these clonotypes leading their CD3+CD56-NKG2C+ fraction. Whether expanded NKG2C-expressing T cell clones recognize HCMV is unknown.

In germline, CDR1 is SGHRS, CDR2 YFSETQ. The CDR3 sequence is 16 residues long. From its re-call of the 5' RACE reads, TCRdb lists each CDR3 protein once, without DNA. The listing records roughly 160,000 distinct CDR3 sequences. On this clonotype itself: The antigen is not known.

The J gene is TRBJ2-7, the V gene TRBV5-1; TCRdb's D gene call, TRBD2, goes unchecked for lack of DNA. The receptor was isolated from a woman aged 18 to 75 in good health. Sample: blood T cells: a sorted CD56 or NKG2C T cell subset, CD4+ or CD8+ T cells, or bulk PBMC T cells (not recorded which). The CDR3 protein is CASAAGSGGSRYEQYF. Supplemented by reference TRBV5-1 and TRBJ2-7, the full variable domain reads KAGVTQTPRYLIKTRGQQVTLSCSPISGHRSVSWYQQTPGQGLQFLFEYFSETQRNKGNFPGRFSGRQFSNSRSEMNVSTLELGDSALYLCASAAGSGGSRYEQYFGPGTRLTVT.